Listed below are T cell receptor beta chains from one sample, sequenced in a study of control samples from healthy donors and cancer patients. The repertoire was sequenced with immunoSEQ multiplex PCR; TCRdb's copy has only in-frame clones and lacks some. The sample has 150,000 or so clones, 70% to 90% seen once; the top ten hold more than 1.5%. Sequencing was done on a sample of blood. Receptors originate from a young man in good health. CDR3s include the opening cysteine and the closing phenylalanine or tryptophan. A D gene is named only where the DNA matches it firmly. Not every row has a clone size; where given, it reads once, few, many or a size class.

clone_size	j_call	d_call	v_call	cdr3_nt	cdr3_aa
-	TRBJ2-7	-	TRBV6-2/TRBV6-3	TGTGCCAGCAGTTGGTTGGGGGTGATAAGCTCCTACGAGCAGTACTTC	CASSWLGVISSYEQYF
-	TRBJ2-7	-	TRBV14	TGTGCCAGCAGCCTCGGTTTAGTCACCTACGAGCAGTACTTC	CASSLGLVTYEQYF
-	TRBJ2-6	-	TRBV4-3	TGCGCCAGCAGCCCCGCTCGGGACTCTGGGGCCAACGTCCTGACTTTC	CASSPARDSGANVLTF
-	TRBJ1-2	-	TRBV28	TGTGCCAGCAGATCCTTCTATGGCTACACCTTC	CASRSFYGYTF
-	TRBJ2-3	-	TRBV30	TGTGCCTGGAGTTCCACCAGGGTAACTAGCACAGATACGCAGTATTTT	CAWSSTRVTSTDTQYF
-	TRBJ2-2	-	TRBV5-4	TGTGCCAGCAGCTCAATAGACAGATTCACCGGGGAGCTGTTTTTT	CASSSIDRFTGELFF
-	TRBJ2-7	TRBD2	TRBV4-3	TGCGCCAGCAGCCAGGGCAGCAGGGTAGCGGGGGCCCGGGAGCAGTACTTC	CASSQGSRVAGAREQYF
-	TRBJ2-7	-	TRBV30	TGTGCCTGGACCCCGCAGGGTAGAAGTGAGCAGTACTTC	CAWTPQGRSEQYF
-	TRBJ2-1	-	TRBV6-2/TRBV6-3	TGTGCCAGCAGTTCTAAAGTCAATGAGCAGTTCTTC	CASSSKVNEQFF
-	TRBJ2-1	-	TRBV6-2/TRBV6-3	TGTGCCAGCAGTTACCTCACAGGGTCCTACAATGAGCAGTTCTTC	CASSYLTGSYNEQFF
-	TRBJ2-5	-	TRBV7-2	TGTGCCAGCAGCTTAGGGGTAACTGGAGAGACCCAGTACTTC	CASSLGVTGETQYF
-	TRBJ1-4	TRBD1	TRBV28	TGTGCCAGCAGTTTAGTGGGACAGGGAATGTTTGAAAAACTGTTTTTT	CASSLVGQGMFEKLFF
-	TRBJ1-4	-	TRBV6-6	TGTGCCAGCAGTTCCTGGACAGCGAATGAAAAACTGTTTTTT	CASSSWTANEKLFF
once	TRBJ2-5	-	TRBV5-5	TGTGCCAGCAGCTTGGGAGGTGGGGTGGGGACCCAAGAGACCCAGTACTTC	CASSLGGGVGTQETQYF
-	TRBJ2-5	TRBD1	TRBV7-2	TGTGCCAGCAGCCAAGGGACAGGGGCGGAGACCCAGTACTTC	CASSQGTGAETQYF
-	TRBJ1-6	-	TRBV7-9	TGTGCCAGCAGCTCCACATGGACAGCTAATTCACCCCTCCACTTT	CASSSTWTANSPLHF
-	TRBJ1-5	TRBD1	TRBV3-1/TRBV3-2	TGTGCCAGCAGCCTGGGACAGGGAAATCAGCCCCAGCATTTT	CASSLGQGNQPQHF
-	TRBJ1-1	-	TRBV4-3	TGCGCCAGCAGCCAAGATACAGGGCTGGCTGAAGCTTTCTTT	CASSQDTGLAEAFF
-	TRBJ2-7	-	TRBV6-2/TRBV6-3	TGTGCCAGCAGTCGGACAGCAGCCTACGAGCAGTACTTC	CASSRTAAYEQYF
-	TRBJ2-1	TRBD1	TRBV28	TGTGCCAGCAGTTTCTGGGGGGACAGGGGGTTAAGTAGTTACAATGAGCAGTTCTTC	CASSFWGDRGLSSYNEQFF
-	TRBJ2-5	TRBD1	TRBV5-1	TGCGCCAGCAGCTCAACAGGGGGTCAAGAGACCCAGTACTTC	CASSSTGGQETQYF
-	TRBJ1-4	-	TRBV18	TGTGCCAGCTCACGGGGTTACTCTGAAAAACTGTTTTTT	CASSRGYSEKLFF
-	TRBJ1-5	-	TRBV19	TGTGCCAGTAGTCCCCCAGGTGGGCGTTCAAATCAGCCCCAGCATTTT	CASSPPGGRSNQPQHF
-	TRBJ2-3	TRBD2	TRBV6-2/TRBV6-3	TGTGCCAGCAGTCAGCCGGGACTAGGAATCTCAGATACGCAGTATTTT	CASSQPGLGISDTQYF
-	TRBJ2-1	-	TRBV21-1	TGTGCCAGCAGCACCAGGGGGGCGTACAATGAGCAGTTCTTC	CASSTRGAYNEQFF
-	TRBJ2-2	-	TRBV9	TGTGCCAGCAGCGAGTCCCATAGGGGGAACACCGGGGAGCTGTTTTTT	CASSESHRGNTGELFF
-	TRBJ2-5	-	TRBV4-1	TGCGCCAGCAGCCCCCCCGGACAGGGAGGGGAGACCCAGTACTTC	CASSPPGQGGETQYF
-	TRBJ2-7	-	TRBV28	TGTGCCAGCACCCCCCCGGCACGTAGTTACGAGCAGTACTTC	CASTPPARSYEQYF
-	TRBJ2-5	TRBD2	TRBV4-1	TGCGCCAGCAGCCAAGCGAAGACTAGCGGGGGGGGCCAGTACTTC	CASSQAKTSGGGQYF
-	TRBJ1-6	-	TRBV10-3	TGTGCCATCAGTGAGCATCCGGGAAATAATTCACCCCTCCACTTT	CAISEHPGNNSPLHF
-	TRBJ2-4	-	TRBV29-1	TGCAGCGTTGGGGGTCGGAATGGGAACATTCAGTACTTC	CSVGGRNGNIQYF
-	TRBJ1-2	-	TRBV10-3	TGTGCCATCAGTGAGGAGGCAGGGGTTAACAAGGGCTACACCTTC	CAISEEAGVNKGYTF
few	TRBJ1-5	-	TRBV28	TGTGCCAGCAGGGGTTTAGGGCAGCCTAGCAATCAGCCCCAGCATTTT	CASRGLGQPSNQPQHF
-	TRBJ1-2	-	TRBV4-1	TGCGCCAGCAGCCAGCCGGGTCAGGTCTCTGGCTACACCTTC	CASSQPGQVSGYTF
-	TRBJ2-1	TRBD1	TRBV7-7	TGTGCTAGCAAACAGGGGGCCAATGAGCAGTTCTTC	CASKQGANEQFF
few	TRBJ2-7	TRBD1	TRBV6-1	TGTGCCAGCAGTGATTACCCGGGACAGGGGTGGGAGCAGTACTTC	CASSDYPGQGWEQYF
-	TRBJ1-4	-	TRBV7-9	TGTGCCAGCAGCTACTCCTCGGGTTCTGAAAAACTGTTTTTT	CASSYSSGSEKLFF
-	TRBJ1-2	-	TRBV18	TGTGCCAGCTCACCGGTAAGGGAGTCGGGCCCGATGTGGGGCTACACCTTC	CASSPVRESGPMWGYTF
-	TRBJ1-6	TRBD1	TRBV4-1	TGCGCCAGCAGCCAAGATCAACCCGGACAGGGGGCGTATAATTCACCCCTCCACTTT	CASSQDQPGQGAYNSPLHF
once	TRBJ2-2	-	TRBV7-9	TGTGCCAGCAGCCGAATACCCCGGGCGCTGGGCACCGGGGAGCTGTTTTTT	CASSRIPRALGTGELFF
few	TRBJ2-5	TRBD2	TRBV5-6	TGTGCCAGCAGCTTGGCCCCGGGACTAGCGGAGACCCAGTACTTC	CASSLAPGLAETQYF
-	TRBJ2-1	-	TRBV19	TGTGCCAGTAGTTATTTGTATGAGCAGTTCTTC	CASSYLYEQFF
once	TRBJ1-4	-	TRBV27	TGTGCCAGCAGTTTAGAGGGGGAAAAACTGTTTTTT	CASSLEGEKLFF
-	TRBJ1-1	-	TRBV28	TGTGCCAGCAGCCGATCCAGGGGTGAGACTGAAGCTTTCTTT	CASSRSRGETEAFF
-	TRBJ2-7	-	TRBV19	TGTGCCAGTAGTATAGCCAGGAGCTCCTACGAGCAGTACTTC	CASSIARSSYEQYF
few	TRBJ2-5	-	TRBV7-2	TGTGCCAGCAGTTATACAGGGGAGGGAGAGACCCAGTACTTC	CASSYTGEGETQYF
-	TRBJ1-2	-	TRBV7-9	TGTGCCAGCAGCTTAGGGCAGGGTGTTAACTATGGCTACACCTTC	CASSLGQGVNYGYTF
-	TRBJ2-3	TRBD2	TRBV7-2	TGTGCCAGCAGCGCCTGGGAGCGGGGGGTCACAAGGTATTTT	CASSAWERGVTRYF
few	TRBJ2-7	-	TRBV5-1	TGCGCCAGCAGCTTCCGGGGCTACGAGCAGTACTTC	CASSFRGYEQYF
once	TRBJ2-7	TRBD2	TRBV9	TGTGCCAGCAGCCCCCGGTCTAGCGGGGGGGCCTACGAGCAGTACTTC	CASSPRSSGGAYEQYF
-	TRBJ2-1	-	TRBV11-1	TGTGCCAGCAGCTTAGCCGGGACAGAGCAGTTCTTC	CASSLAGTEQFF
-	TRBJ1-5	-	TRBV7-2	TGTGCCAGCAGCTTTAGGGGGGAATCCAATCAGCCCCAGCATTTT	CASSFRGESNQPQHF
-	TRBJ1-4	TRBD1	TRBV28	TGTGCCAGCAGCCGCTGGGACAGCAATGAAAAACTGTTTTTT	CASSRWDSNEKLFF
-	TRBJ1-6	TRBD1	TRBV15	TGTGCCACCTCCGGGACAGGCCGCTCGCCCCTCCACTTT	CATSGTGRSPLHF